This TCR beta chain was identified in a study of blood T cell repertoires in COVID-19. About the research overall: T cells, B-cell-depleted T cells, or PBMCs provided the cDNA or gDNA that served as material.

Per the authors' pipeline: Reference gene primer amplification gave estimated nucleated cell counts. Produced via immunoSEQ multiplex PCR; TCRdb's table is partial and in-frame only. From that table come the V and J calls and clone size; the DNA was used to work out D and trimming. The sample contains approximately 140,000 clones, roughly nine tenths of which appear only once. This receptor was taken from a human donor with COVID-19, enrolled during active disease. The donor label of this sample is uncertain. The sample was peripheral blood.

CDR3 protein: CAWSVNSPSEQYF. The CDR3 bases are TGTGCCTGGAGTGTTAACTCCCCTTCCGAGCAGTACTTC. The rearrangement uses TRBV30 and TRBJ2-7; no clear D gene. Germline CDR1 is GTSNPN and CDR2 is SVGIG (reference sequence). V was trimmed by 0 bases and J by 6 bases, leaving 12 bases between them. This CDR3 has 13 amino acids.